Presented here are 31 T cell receptor beta chains from one specimen sequenced in a study of T cells after posttransplantation cyclophosphamide. Data came from immunoSEQ multiplex PCR; TCRdb stores just in-frame clones and leaves some out. The sample lists 12,000 to 15,000 clones, around four fifths occurring once. The source material was memory CD4+ T cells sorted from PBMCs. These receptors were taken from a man aged 45-65 years.

The V gene is TRBV2, the J gene TRBJ1-5; D perhaps matches TRBD1 (6 bases). This CDR3 region has 14 residues. Trimming pared 4 bases from V and 7 bases from J, leaving 14 bases between. CDR1 SNHLY and CDR2 FYNNEI come from the germline V gene. The CDR3 here is CASSGTTGHQPQHF. CDR3 nucleotides: TGTGCCAGCAGTGGAACTACAGGGCACCAGCCCCAGCATTTT.

This clone has only a few counts. The chain recombines TRBV30 with TRBJ2-7; a weak D match, TRBD1 (5 bases). This CDR3 is 14 amino acids long. Germline CDR1 reads GTSNPN; CDR2 reads SVGIG (reference sequence). V lost 0 bases to trimming and J lost 5 bases, with 14 bases between them. Written as DNA, the CDR3 is TGTGCCTGGAGTGTACGATCAGGGTGGAACGAGCAGTACTTC. This translates into CAWSVRSGWNEQYF.

This clone has only a few counts. The chain carries TRBV6-1 and TRBJ2-1; 12 positions agree with TRBD2. CDR3 length equals 14 residues. Germline CDR1 and CDR2: MNHNS and SASEGT. V gave up 4 bases and J gave up 7 bases; unmatched junction bases: 2. Here the CDR3 reads CASSAGLAGNEQFF. CDR3 nucleotides: TGTGCCAGCAGTGCAGGACTAGCGGGAAATGAGCAGTTCTTC.

The V call is TRBV4-2, the J call TRBJ1-2; 10 bases fit TRBD1. Germline loops: CDR1 LGHNA, CDR2 YNFKEQ. The CDR3 runs 16 residues. V dropped 4 bases and J dropped 7; count of bases not matched to a gene: 12. CDR3: CASSRLEGQGKRGYTF. CDR3 DNA sequence: TGTGCCAGCAGCCGCCTTGAGGGACAGGGGAAACGTGGCTACACCTTC.

This chain uses TRBV4-1 with TRBJ2-5, with D possibly matching TRBD1 (5 bases). The germline gives CDR1 MGHRA, CDR2 YSYEKL. The CDR3 spans 16 residues. The germline V and J ends were trimmed by 0 bases and 6 bases, with 17 bases remaining between them. The CDR3 loop is CASSQDPMRQGKTQYF. The CDR3 DNA reads TGCGCCAGCAGCCAAGATCCGATGCGGCAGGGTAAGACCCAGTACTTC.

The chain recombines TRBV5-1 with TRBJ2-3, with no clear D. The CDR3 totals 13 residues. Trimming took 5 bases from V and 5 from J, leaving 12 bases between them. Germline V gene data show CDR1 as SGHRS and CDR2 as YFSETQ. For the CDR3, the DNA is TGCGCCAGCAGTTCCAACCTCGGAGATACGCAGTATTTT. Residues: CASSSNLGDTQYF.

This clone has just one count. The DNA for the CDR3 is TGTGCCAGCGCTCGCCTTACGACAGGGACAGGCGAGCAGTACTTC. This gives the protein CASARLTTGTGEQYF. V is TRBV6-1 and J is TRBJ2-7; 8 positions agree with TRBD1. J lost 6 bases, V lost 8 bases, and 15 bases had no gene match. Germline V gene sequence: CDR1 MNHNS, CDR2 SASEGT. The CDR3 extends over 15 amino acids.

The gene calls are TRBV5-1 and TRBJ1-4; D unclear. The CDR3 extends over 13 amino acids. The germline V and J ends were trimmed by 1 base and 6 bases, with 7 bases remaining between them. Per germline, CDR1 SGHRS and CDR2 YFSETQ. The chain's CDR3 is CASSLSGDEKLFF. Written as DNA, the CDR3 is TGCGCCAGCAGCTTGTCCGGGGATGAAAAACTGTTTTTT.

This chain uses TRBV11-3 with TRBJ1-2; unclear D gene. The CDR3 contains 16 residues. Trimming took off 0 bases at V and 4 bases at J, with 15 bases between the two ends. Germline loops: CDR1 SGHNT, CDR2 YENEEA. The CDR3 here is CASSLEGRGGSYGYTF. CDR3 bases: TGTGCCAGCAGCTTAGAGGGGAGAGGAGGGAGCTATGGCTACACCTTC.

This chain links TRBV7-2 with TRBJ1-5; D uncertain. V was pared by 4 bases and J by 6 bases, with 7 bases between. The CDR3 is 12 residues long. CDR1 and CDR2 from the germline V gene are SGHTA and FQGNSA. For the CDR3, the DNA is TGTGCCAGCAGCTCTCGTTCTCAGCCCCAGCATTTT. Protein sequence: CASSSRSQPQHF.

This chain links TRBV5-4 with TRBJ2-1, with a tentative D call TRBD1 (5 bases). Per the germline V gene, CDR1 is SGHNT and CDR2 is YYREEE (reference sequence). This CDR3 region has 15 residues. V was cut by 6 bases and J by 3 bases, with 16 bases left in between. The CDR3 here is CASTQTQGGYNEQFF. The CDR3 nucleotides are TGTGCCAGCACTCAGACCCAGGGCGGCTACAATGAGCAGTTCTTC. The full variable domain, with the rest looked up from reference TRBV5-4 and TRBJ2-1, is ETGVTQSPTHLIKTRGQQVTLRCSSQSGHNTVSWYQQALGQGPQFIFQYYREEENGRGNFPPRFSGLQFPNYSSELNVNALELDDSALYLCASTQTQGGYNEQFFGPGTRLTVL.

The chain joins TRBV6-6 to TRBJ1-4; 9 nucleotides line up with TRBD1. The CDR3 extends over 16 amino acids. V lost 8 bases to trimming and J lost 1 base; unmatched junction nucleotides: 8. CDR1 and CDR2 from the germline V gene are MNHNY and SVGAGI (reference sequence). For the CDR3, the DNA is TGTGCCAGCTCCGGGACAGGGTATATAACTAATGAAAAACTGTTTTTT. It yields the protein CASSGTGYITNEKLFF.

This clone turned up a few times. The rearrangement links TRBV5-6 to TRBJ2-3, with 9 bases identical to TRBD2. The V gene end was trimmed by 3 bases and the J gene end by 11 bases; junction bases not matched to a gene: 4. The CDR3 has 12 amino acids. Germline V CDR1 and CDR2: SGHDT, YYEEEE. CDR3 nucleotides: TGTGCCAGCAGCTCGTATAGCGGGAGGCAGTATTTT. Protein: CASSSYSGRQYF.

V and J are TRBV27 and TRBJ2-5; weak D call: TRBD2 (5 bases). This CDR3 region has 16 residues. Trimming cost V 1 base and J 5 bases, with 17 bases left between them. Germline V lookup: CDR1 MNHEY, CDR2 SMNVEV (reference sequence). DNA for the CDR3: TGTGCCAGCAGTTTATTCGGAGGAGGCTTTGGGGAGACCCAGTACTTC. Protein product: CASSLFGGGFGETQYF.

The rearrangement uses TRBV6-5 and TRBJ2-3; D might be TRBD2 (6 bases). The germline gives CDR1 MNHEY, CDR2 SVGAGI. V was clipped by 6 bases and J by 2 bases, with 15 bases between them. This CDR3 is 15 amino acids long. DNA for the CDR3: TGTGCCAGCAGGCCCACGGCGGGGCTCACAGATACGCAGTATTTT. Protein sequence: CASRPTAGLTDTQYF.

The count of this clone is one. This chain links TRBV11-2 with TRBJ2-7, with TRBD2 matching over 8 bases. The length of the CDR3 is 16 residues. The V segment lost 5 bases and the J segment 5 bases; nucleotides outside the gene matches: 14. Germline loops: CDR1 SGHAT, CDR2 FQNNGV. In DNA, the CDR3 is TGTGCCAGCAGCACTCCGGGAGGGATAGGTTCCCACGAGCAGTACTTC. Amino acids: CASSTPGGIGSHEQYF.

The chain couples TRBV6-5 to TRBJ1-1; 7 bases match TRBD1. The CDR3 runs to 13 residues. CDR1 and CDR2 (germline): MNHEY, SVGAGI. The V gene end was trimmed by 6 bases and the J gene end by 6 bases; junction bases not matched to a gene: 7. As DNA, the CDR3 is TGTGCCAGCAGACGACAGGGTACCGCTGAAGCTTTCTTT. Translated: CASRRQGTAEAFF.

This sequence joins TRBV9 and TRBJ2-7; a weak D match, TRBD2 (6 bases). V dropped 0 bases and J dropped 2 bases, with 6 bases sitting between them. This CDR3 is built from 13 residues. The germline V gene has CDR1 SGDLS and CDR2 YYNGEE. In nucleotides, the CDR3 is TGTGCCAGCAGCGTAGCGGGAGCCTACGAGCAGTACTTC. It translates to CASSVAGAYEQYF.

This clone was counted once. V and J are TRBV5-5 and TRBJ2-7; D perhaps matches TRBD2 (5 bases). The germline V gene has CDR1 SGHKS and CDR2 YYEKEE (reference sequence). This CDR3 spans 17 amino acids. Between the trimmed V and J ends, which lost 1 base and 7 bases, there was a span of 24 bases. Here the CDR3 DNA reads TGTGCCAGCAGCTTGCGTCTTACGGGATCCACCGGTGGGGAGCAGTACTTC. As protein: CASSLRLTGSTGGEQYF.

This chain links TRBV5-1 with TRBJ2-7, with 10 bases that match TRBD1. CDR1 and CDR2 (germline): SGHRS, YFSETQ. V was pared by 4 bases and J by 0 bases, with 4 bases of the junction left unmatched. The CDR3 runs 15 residues. CDR3 nucleotides: TGCGCCAGCAGCCAGGGACAGGGGATCTCCTACGAGCAGTACTTC. This codes for CASSQGQGISYEQYF.

The rearrangement joins TRBV7-2 to TRBJ1-2; D not certain. Germline values: CDR1 SGHTA, CDR2 FQGNSA. The CDR3 has 14 amino acids. Trimming left V 5 bases short and J 0 bases short, with 10 bases between. As DNA, the CDR3 is TGTGCCAGCAGCGGGCGGGTAGCTAACTATGGCTACACCTTC. Translating gives CASSGRVANYGYTF. The full variable domain, its missing parts supplied by reference TRBV7-2 and TRBJ1-2, is GAGVSQSPSNKVTEKGKDVELRCDPISGHTALYWYRQSLGQGLEFLIYFQGNSAPDKSGLPSDRFSAERTGGSVSTLTIQRTQQEDSAVYLCASSGRVANYGYTFGSGTRLTVV.

The DNA of the CDR3 is TGTGCCAGCAGTTTATCGCCCCGGATGATGGGGGAGGTAAAGGGAAGTTTCGAGACCCAGTACTTC. It is translated as CASSLSPRMMGEVKGSFETQYF. V gene TRBV27 combines with J gene TRBJ2-5, with D possibly being TRBD2 (6 bases). The CDR3 is 22 residues long. V was pared by 0 bases and J by 5 bases, with 34 bases between. Germline lookup yields CDR1 MNHEY and CDR2 SMNVEV (reference sequence).

This clone was recorded once. V is TRBV7-2 and J is TRBJ2-2, with a weak D call TRBD2 (5 bases). Germline values: CDR1 SGHTA, CDR2 FQGNSA. The germline V and J ends were trimmed by 3 bases and 4 bases, with 6 bases remaining between them. This CDR3 comprises 13 residues. In DNA, the CDR3 is TGTGCCAGCAGCTTTCGGGGCACCGGGGAGCTGTTTTTT. It yields the protein CASSFRGTGELFF. Complete variable domain (other parts from reference TRBV7-2 and TRBJ2-2): GAGVSQSPSNKVTEKGKDVELRCDPISGHTALYWYRQSLGQGLEFLIYFQGNSAPDKSGLPSDRFSAERTGGSVSTLTIQRTQQEDSAVYLCASSFRGTGELFFGEGSRLTVL.

This clone showed up just once. The V and J genes are TRBV28 and TRBJ1-6, with D possibly TRBD1 on 5 matching bases. V gave up 3 bases and J gave up 13 bases, with 16 bases separating them. Germline lookup yields CDR1 MDHEN and CDR2 SYDVKM. The CDR3 has 14 amino acids. The CDR3 DNA reads TGTGCCAGCAGTTTGGGCTCAGGGAGGGTGCCCCTCCACTTT. As protein: CASSLGSGRVPLHF.

This chain links TRBV11-1 with TRBJ2-3, with D perhaps TRBD2 (6 bases). Germline lookup yields CDR1 SGHAT and CDR2 FQDESV (reference sequence). CDR3 length: 14 amino acids. V was trimmed by 5 bases and J by 4 bases, leaving 13 bases between them. The CDR3 here is CASSQGGIADTQYF. Written as DNA, the CDR3 is TGTGCCAGCAGCCAAGGAGGGATCGCAGATACGCAGTATTTT.

The V call is TRBV4-3, the J call TRBJ1-3; D is uncertain. V shed 0 bases and J shed 5 bases, with 17 bases lying between them. Germline V gene lookup returns CDR1 LGHNA and CDR2 YSLEER. The CDR3 contains 17 residues. The CDR3 reads CASSQDNVPGLRNTIYF. The CDR3 region has the DNA TGCGCCAGCAGCCAAGATAATGTTCCGGGGTTACGAAACACCATATATTTT.

This chain connects TRBV5-1 to TRBJ2-2, with D uncertain. Germline CDR1 reads SGHRS; CDR2 reads YFSETQ. V lost 4 bases and J 5 bases, leaving 6 bases between the germline ends. The CDR3 totals 12 residues. CDR3 coding DNA: TGCGCCAGCAGCCTTAGTACCGGGGAGCTGTTTTTT. Encoded protein: CASSLSTGELFF.

This clone occurred a few times. CDR3 in amino acids: CASSLGRQGGRNTEAFF. CDR3 bases: TGTGCCAGCAGCTTAGGTCGACAGGGGGGAAGGAACACTGAAGCTTTCTTT. V and J are TRBV7-8 and TRBJ1-1; 9 bases are a match to TRBD1. V gave up 1 base and J gave up 1 base; unmatched junction bases: 7. The CDR3 has 17 residues. Germline loops: CDR1 SGHVS, CDR2 FQNEAQ.

The rearrangement joins TRBV4-1 to TRBJ1-4; the D gene is possibly TRBD1 (5 bases). From germline, CDR1 is MGHRA and CDR2 YSYEKL. The CDR3 length is 16 residues. V was pared by 1 base and J by 7 bases, with 16 bases between. The CDR3 sequence is CASSQVAQGGSEKLFF. In DNA, the CDR3 is TGCGCCAGCAGCCAAGTTGCCCAGGGAGGGAGTGAAAAACTGTTTTTT.

This chain links TRBV19 with TRBJ1-5, with TRBD1 identical over 7 bases. Germline V gene lookup returns CDR1 LNHDA and CDR2 SQIVND (reference sequence). The J segment lost 5 bases and the V segment lost 3 bases, leaving 4 bases of the junction unmatched. The CDR3 spans 14 residues. CDR3 loop: CASSIRQGDQPQHF. The CDR3 DNA sequence: TGTGCCAGTAGTATCAGACAGGGAGATCAGCCCCAGCATTTT. Looking up the rest from reference TRBV19 and TRBJ1-5 gives the full variable domain: DGGITQSPKYLFRKEGQNVTLSCEQNLNHDAMYWYRQDPGQGLRLIYYSQIVNDFQKGDIAEGYSVSREKKESFPLTVTSAQKNPTAFYLCASSIRQGDQPQHFGDGTRLSIL.

V is TRBV5-6 and J is TRBJ2-5, with 7 nucleotides matching TRBD2. The junction had 6 bases not matched to a gene; V was cut back by 0 bases and J by 7 bases. The CDR3 runs 14 residues. Germline V CDR1 and CDR2: SGHDT, YYEEEE. The CDR3 loop reads CASSLASGGGTQYF. CDR3 DNA: TGTGCCAGCAGCTTGGCCAGCGGCGGGGGGACCCAGTACTTC. The full variable domain, its missing parts supplied by reference TRBV5-6 and TRBJ2-5, is DAGVTQSPTHLIKTRGQQVTLRCSPKSGHDTVSWYQQALGQGPQFIFQYYEEEERQRGNFPDRFSGHQFPNYSSELNVNALLLGDSALYLCASSLASGGGTQYFGPGTRLLVL.